One and the same sample provided the 24 T cell receptor beta chains below, sequenced in a study of siplizumab effects on memory and regulatory T cells. Clones were sequenced by immunoSEQ multiplex PCR, and TCRdb holds only the in-frame ones, with some missing. The sample records around 120,000 clones, roughly 94% being singletons. Material for sequencing was non-Treg CD4+ T cells sorted from blood. The receptors were sampled from a human donor in good health.

V is TRBV29-1 and J is TRBJ2-7; D remains unclear. Germline CDR1 reads SQVTM; CDR2 reads ANQGSEA. The germline V and J ends were trimmed by 7 bases and 2 bases, with 6 bases remaining between them. The CDR3 has 10 amino acids. The DNA for the CDR3 is TGCAGCGCTATGACCTACGAGCAGTACTTC. Its translation: CSAMTYEQYF.

The chain carries TRBV19 and TRBJ1-2; D is unclear. V dropped 4 bases and J dropped 3 bases, with 3 bases sitting between them. This CDR3 has 11 residues. The germline V gene encodes CDR1 LNHDA and CDR2 SQIVND (reference sequence). The CDR3 DNA is TGTGCCAGTAGTAAACACTATGGCTACACCTTC. Its translation: CASSKHYGYTF.

This chain joins TRBV5-8 and TRBJ1-2, with no clear D. The CDR3 totals 16 residues. Between the trimmed V and J ends, which lost 3 bases and 3 bases, there was a span of 18 bases. CDR1 and CDR2 from the germline V gene are SGHTS and YDEGEE. Here the CDR3 reads CASSSTGRAKHYGYTF. DNA for the CDR3: TGTGCCAGCAGCTCAACCGGGAGAGCGAAACACTATGGCTACACCTTC.

The chain uses TRBV29-1 and TRBJ2-7; D call uncertain. With 4 bases removed from V and 2 bases from J, the gap between germline ends came to 6 bases. The germline CDR1 and CDR2 sequences are SQVTM and ANQGSEA. This CDR3 is 11 amino acids long. The DNA of the CDR3 is TGCAGCGTTGCCTTGACCTACGAGCAGTACTTC. Translation: CSVALTYEQYF.

The chain joins TRBV27 to TRBJ2-5; 8 bases are a match to TRBD1. The CDR3 spans 14 residues. The ends lost 4 bases at V and 5 bases at J; junction bases unmatched: 6. CDR1 is MNHEY and CDR2 is SMNVEV in the germline V gene (reference sequence). The DNA of the CDR3 is TGTGCCAGCAGTTCCTACAGGGGGGATGAGACCCAGTACTTC. It is translated as CASSSYRGDETQYF.

This chain links TRBV19 with TRBJ1-1, with 7 bases lining up with TRBD1. Per the germline V gene, CDR1 is LNHDA and CDR2 is SQIVND (reference sequence). CDR3 length: 14 amino acids. V dropped 7 bases and J dropped 4; count of bases not matched to a gene: 9. DNA of the CDR3: TGTGCCAGTAACTCCGGGACAGCGAGCACTGAAGCTTTCTTT. It specifies CASNSGTASTEAFF.

The V gene is TRBV5-4, the J gene TRBJ2-3; 10 bases agree with TRBD2. J lost 3 bases, V lost 2 bases, and 6 bases had no gene match. The V gene's germline CDR1 is SGHNT and CDR2 YYREEE (reference sequence). The CDR3 has 16 amino acids. The CDR3 loop is CASSLASGSSTDTQYF. As DNA, the CDR3 is TGTGCCAGCAGCTTAGCTAGCGGGAGTTCGACAGATACGCAGTATTTT. The full variable domain, rest sourced from reference TRBV5-4 and TRBJ2-3, is ETGVTQSPTHLIKTRGQQVTLRCSSQSGHNTVSWYQQALGQGPQFIFQYYREEENGRGNFPPRFSGLQFPNYSSELNVNALELDDSALYLCASSLASGSSTDTQYFGPGTRLTVL.

V and J are TRBV5-1 and TRBJ2-1, with D possibly being TRBD1 (5 bases). The ends were cut back, 1 base at V and 0 bases at J, with 8 bases in the middle. The CDR3 is 15 residues long. Germline V gene data show CDR1 as SGHRS and CDR2 as YFSETQ. CDR3 coding DNA: TGCGCCAGCAGCTTGAGGGGATTCTCCTACAATGAGCAGTTCTTC. This gives the protein CASSLRGFSYNEQFF.

This chain joins TRBV2 and TRBJ2-3; D is undetermined. Germline-derived CDR1 and CDR2 are SNHLY and FYNNEI. Trimming took off 8 bases at V and 6 bases at J, with 12 bases between the two ends. This CDR3 has 12 residues. The DNA of the CDR3 is TGTGCCAGCTTAAGGCGCAGGGATACGCAGTATTTT. Translation: CASLRRRDTQYF.

The genes are TRBV27 and TRBJ2-2; no clear D gene. The V gene's germline CDR1 is MNHEY and CDR2 SMNVEV (reference sequence). V dropped 3 bases and J dropped 5 bases, with 19 bases sitting between them. The CDR3 extends over 17 amino acids. CDR3 residues: CASSLMGIQQGTGELFF. In DNA, the CDR3 is TGTGCCAGCAGTTTGATGGGCATTCAACAAGGGACCGGGGAGCTGTTTTTT.

The table lists this clone with a count of one. The J gene is TRBJ2-5, the V gene TRBV2, with TRBD1 as a possible D gene (6 bases). The CDR3 loop spans 12 amino acids. From germline, CDR1 is SNHLY and CDR2 FYNNEI. V lost 4 bases and J 4 bases, leaving 7 bases between the germline ends. The CDR3 spells CASSGQVETQYF. CDR3 nucleotides: TGTGCCAGCAGTGGACAGGTAGAGACCCAGTACTTC.

The chain uses TRBV27 and TRBJ2-7; D not certain. The CDR3 runs to 13 residues. Trimming removed 6 bases at V and 1 base at J, with 10 bases between. Per germline, CDR1 MNHEY and CDR2 SMNVEV (reference sequence). This CDR3 reads CASSPDNSYEQYF. The CDR3 region has the DNA TGTGCCAGCAGCCCCGACAATTCCTACGAGCAGTACTTC.

This chain uses TRBV9 with TRBJ2-3, with D tentatively TRBD1 or TRBD2 (6 bases each). The germline V gene has CDR1 SGDLS and CDR2 YYNGEE. This CDR3 has 15 amino acids. Trimming pared 0 bases from V and 5 bases from J, leaving 13 bases between. This CDR3 reads CASSVVGGRGDTQYF. The CDR3 nucleotides read TGTGCCAGCAGCGTAGTCGGGGGCAGGGGAGATACGCAGTATTTT.

CDR3 sequence: CASSRDGSNYGYTF. The CDR3 region has the DNA TGCGCCAGCAGCCGGGACGGCTCTAACTATGGCTACACCTTC. The chain is built from TRBV4-1 and TRBJ1-2; a possible D gene is TRBD1 (5 bases). Germline CDR1 reads MGHRA; CDR2 reads YSYEKL. The length of the CDR3 is 14 residues. Trimming pared 4 bases from V and 0 bases from J, leaving 9 bases between.

The chain couples TRBV11-2 to TRBJ1-2; D uncertain. CDR1 and CDR2 from the germline V gene are SGHAT and FQNNGV. The CDR3 consists of 12 residues. Deletions cut 4 bases from V and 7 bases from J, with 10 bases between. The CDR3 nucleotides are TGTGCCAGCAGCTCCCGACCCCGTGGCTACACCTTC. Its protein product is CASSSRPRGYTF.

This chain uses TRBV19 with TRBJ2-7, with 12 bases matching TRBD2. Germline assignment: CDR1 LNHDA and CDR2 SQIVND (reference sequence). J was trimmed by 1 base and V by 4 bases; bases with no gene match: 2. This CDR3 has 15 amino acids. The CDR3 DNA reads TGTGCCAGTAGTAAACTAGCGGGGGGATCCTACGAGCAGTACTTC. This translates into CASSKLAGGSYEQYF.

The V and J genes are TRBV5-1 and TRBJ2-3; 14 bases agree with TRBD2. J lost 5 bases, V lost 4 bases, and 6 bases had no gene match. This CDR3 spans 16 amino acids. CDR1 is SGHRS, CDR2 YFSETQ, per germline. DNA of the CDR3: TGCGCCAGCAGCGCAGGGACTAGCGGGGGCATAGATACGCAGTATTTT. This gives the protein CASSAGTSGGIDTQYF.

The chain carries TRBV27 and TRBJ2-3; tentatively, D is TRBD2 (6 bases). Germline V CDR1 and CDR2: MNHEY, SMNVEV (reference sequence). Trimming took 3 bases from V and 0 from J, leaving 13 bases between them. The CDR3 runs 16 residues. The CDR3 region is CASSFLAVTSTDTQYF. CDR3 DNA: TGTGCCAGCAGTTTCTTAGCGGTGACTAGCACAGATACGCAGTATTTT.

The J gene is TRBJ1-2, the V gene TRBV6-1; possible D gene TRBD1, 5 bases. V lost 2 bases to trimming and J lost 4 bases, with 8 bases between them. CDR1 and CDR2 from the germline V gene are MNHNS and SASEGT. This CDR3 has 13 residues. CDR3 sequence reads: CASSESRAYGYTF. CDR3 coding DNA: TGTGCCAGCAGTGAATCCAGGGCCTATGGCTACACCTTC.

The V call is TRBV2, the J call TRBJ1-4; no reliable D call. CDR1 is SNHLY, CDR2 FYNNEI, per germline. The CDR3 has 12 residues. Trimming removed 5 bases from V and 8 bases from J, with 9 bases in between. CDR3 protein: CASSYTFEKLFF. The CDR3 DNA is TGTGCCAGCAGTTACACGTTCGAAAAACTGTTTTTT.

The CDR3: CASSDQGGRNTEAFF. CDR3 in DNA: TGTGCCAGCAGCGACCAGGGGGGAAGAAACACTGAAGCTTTCTTT. This chain joins TRBV7-2 and TRBJ1-1, with 7 positions matching TRBD1. The CDR3 is 15 residues long. With V trimmed by 5 bases and J by 2 bases, 8 bases remained unmatched. Germline CDR1 reads SGHTA; CDR2 reads FQGNSA.

The rearrangement joins TRBV10-2 to TRBJ2-1; a weak D match, TRBD2 (6 bases). The CDR3 runs to 15 residues. V was trimmed by 6 bases and J by 7 bases, leaving 19 bases between them. CDR1 is WSHSY and CDR2 is SAAADI in the germline V gene. This CDR3 is CASRPASGAMNEQFF. In DNA, the CDR3 is TGCGCCAGCAGGCCTGCATCGGGAGCTATGAATGAGCAGTTCTTC.

The chain joins TRBV12-5 to TRBJ2-3; D is perhaps TRBD1 or TRBD2 (5 bases each). In germline, CDR1 is LGHNT, CDR2 FRNRAP. V lost 7 bases and J 3 bases, leaving 14 bases between the germline ends. This CDR3 has 14 residues. CDR3 residues: CASAWGRGTDTQYF. CDR3 DNA sequence: TGTGCTAGTGCCTGGGGCCGGGGTACAGATACGCAGTATTTT.

The chain combines TRBV4-1 with TRBJ1-1; D is unclear. The CDR3 contains 13 residues. The ends were cut back, 0 bases at V and 10 bases at J, with 12 bases in the middle. From germline, CDR1 is MGHRA and CDR2 YSYEKL. The DNA for the CDR3 is TGCGCCAGCAGCCAAGACGGTAGTCCGGGAGCTTTCTTT. Translating it yields CASSQDGSPGAFF.